The TCR beta chain under discussion was sequenced for a study of ipilimumab plus nivolumab after autologous stem cell transplantation. Study as a whole: The DLBCL group included primary refractory and relapsed cases. Study outcomes and limitations: Per the authors, repertoire, Treg and microbiota data justify further study.

Comment on this clone: Its antigen is unidentified.

V lost 5 bases, J lost 0 bases, and 9 bases stayed unmatched. The CDR3 consists of 16 residues. CDR1 SGHRS and CDR2 YFSETQ come from the germline V gene. The protocol was immunoSEQ multiplex PCR, while the TCRdb copy is restricted to in-frame clones and leaves out a portion. Of 84,000 or so clones listed, 83% are singletons. Through week 26, nivolumab 3 mg/kg IV was given weeks 1, 4, 7, 10, then biweekly. J is TRBJ2-7 and V is TRBV5-1; 9 bases line up with TRBD2. Sequenced material: PBMCs, taken in a trial of ipilimumab plus nivolumab as post-transplant consolidation. This receptor was taken from a male donor with diffuse large B-cell lymphoma. CDR3 in DNA: TGCGCCAGCAGTCCCCGGACTAGCGAAAACTCCTACGAGCAGTACTTC. It is translated as CASSPRTSENSYEQYF.